Below are 22 T cell receptor beta chains sequenced from a single sample in a study of blood T cell repertoires in COVID-19. Here immunoSEQ multiplex PCR was the method, and the copy in TCRdb shows in-frame clones only, minus some. The sample gives about 370,000 clones, over 75% of which show up once; roughly 1% is in the top ten. Sequenced: PBMCs or T cells enriched from blood (not recorded which). These receptors originate from a man aged 18 to 35 who had recovered from COVID-19.

The chain uses TRBV28 and TRBJ1-4; no firm D call. The length of the CDR3 is 11 residues. The germline V and J ends were trimmed by 6 bases and 10 bases, with 9 bases remaining between them. The germline V gene has CDR1 MDHEN and CDR2 SYDVKM. The CDR3 protein is CASRLGGKLFF. The CDR3 coding sequence is TGTGCCAGCAGACTAGGTGGAAAACTGTTTTTT.

This clone was seen just once. The chain employs TRBV7-6 and TRBJ1-6; 8 bases map to TRBD1. The CDR3 sequence is 16 residues long. The V segment lost 5 bases and the J segment 6 bases; nucleotides outside the gene matches: 9. The germline CDR1 and CDR2 sequences are SGHVS and FNYEAQ. The CDR3 sequence: CASSAQHGQGNSPLHF. The CDR3 DNA reads as TGTGCCAGCAGCGCACAACATGGACAGGGTAATTCACCCCTCCACTTT. The full variable domain, completed using reference TRBV7-6 and TRBJ1-6, is GAGVSQSPRYKVTKRGQDVALRCDPISGHVSLYWYRQALGQGPEFLTYFNYEAQQDKSGLPNDRFSAERPEGSISTLTIQRTEQRDSAMYRCASSAQHGQGNSPLHFGNGTRLTVT.

The V gene is TRBV5-1, the J gene TRBJ2-7, with TRBD2 matching over 10 bases. V lost 4 bases and J lost 6; bases outside the gene matches: 10. The CDR3 is 15 amino acids. Germline lookup yields CDR1 SGHRS and CDR2 YFSETQ. CDR3 bases: TGCGCCAGCAGCCCCTCAGCGGGAGGGTATTTCGAGCAGTACTTC. Translated: CASSPSAGGYFEQYF.

This clone was detected only a few times. This chain uses TRBV5-1 with TRBJ2-7; possible D gene TRBD2, 6 bases. The CDR3 extends over 14 amino acids. Germline CDR1 SGHRS, CDR2 YFSETQ. Between the trimmed V and J ends, which lost 3 bases and 3 bases, there was a span of 13 bases. The CDR3 DNA reads as TGCGCCAGCAGCTGGCGGGACCAGGACTACGAGCAGTACTTC. It codes for CASSWRDQDYEQYF.

The rearrangement links TRBV11-2 to TRBJ1-1; D is perhaps TRBD1 (6 bases). V gave up 6 bases and J gave up 4 bases, with 12 bases separating them. The length of the CDR3 is 13 residues. CDR1 and CDR2 (germline): SGHAT, FQNNGV. The CDR3 sequence is CASSEQGSTEAFF. The CDR3 bases are TGTGCCAGCAGTGAACAGGGTAGCACTGAAGCTTTCTTT.

CDR3 protein: CASSLDSVNEQFF. The CDR3 DNA reads TGTGCCAGCAGCTTGGACTCCGTCAATGAGCAGTTCTTC. The chain joins TRBV5-4 to TRBJ2-1; D not certain. The germline V gene encodes CDR1 SGHNT and CDR2 YYREEE (reference sequence). The CDR3 is 13 residues long. V was cut by 0 bases and J by 6 bases, with 7 bases left in between. Based on the CDR3 plus reference TRBV5-4 and TRBJ2-1, the full variable domain is ETGVTQSPTHLIKTRGQQVTLRCSSQSGHNTVSWYQQALGQGPQFIFQYYREEENGRGNFPPRFSGLQFPNYSSELNVNALELDDSALYLCASSLDSVNEQFFGPGTRLTVL.

The chain has TRBV5-1 and TRBJ1-2; TRBD1 matches at 7 bases. Germline V gene sequence: CDR1 SGHRS, CDR2 YFSETQ. The CDR3 contains 15 residues. The V and J ends lost 2 bases and 2 bases, in that order; junction bases with no gene match: 6. DNA for the CDR3: TGCGCCAGCAGCTTTGCAGGGGGGACCAACTATGGCTACACCTTC. It codes for CASSFAGGTNYGYTF.

The chain uses TRBV19 and TRBJ1-2; maybe TRBD1 (5 bases). This CDR3 is 15 amino acids long. V was shortened by 1 base and J by 3 bases, with 12 bases between the two germline ends. The germline V gene encodes CDR1 LNHDA and CDR2 SQIVND (reference sequence). CDR3 DNA: TGTGCCAGTAGTATAGCACAGGCCGCACACTATGGCTACACCTTC. Translating gives CASSIAQAAHYGYTF.

This clone was found once. The rearrangement joins TRBV2 to TRBJ1-1; weak D call: TRBD1 (5 bases). The germline V and J ends were trimmed by 6 bases and 2 bases, with 13 bases remaining between them. CDR3 length equals 14 residues. Germline CDR1 and CDR2: SNHLY and FYNNEI. CDR3 in amino acids: CASSNRQLNTEAFF. As DNA, the CDR3 is TGTGCCAGCAGCAACCGACAGCTTAACACTGAAGCTTTCTTT. Variable domain in full (rest from reference TRBV2 and TRBJ1-1): EPEVTQTPSHQVTQMGQEVILRCVPISNHLYFYWYRQILGQKVEFLVSFYNNEISEKSEIFDDQFSVERPDGSNFTLKIRSTKLEDSAMYFCASSNRQLNTEAFFGQGTRLTVV.

The CDR3 reads CASSVLGTGGYNEQFF. CDR3 DNA sequence: TGTGCCAGCAGTGTATTGGGGACAGGGGGTTACAATGAGCAGTTCTTC. The J gene is TRBJ2-1, the V gene TRBV25-1; 11 nucleotides line up with TRBD1. Trimming cost V 4 bases and J 4 bases; bases outside gene matches: 6. Germline V gene lookup returns CDR1 MGHDK and CDR2 SYGVNS. The CDR3 length is 16 residues.

This chain connects TRBV29-1 to TRBJ1-5; 8 nucleotides line up with TRBD1. Per germline, CDR1 SQVTM and CDR2 ANQGSEA. Trimming took 4 bases from V and 1 from J; bases not matched to a gene: 6. The CDR3 has 15 amino acids. The CDR3 region is CSVGTGGSSNQPQHF. DNA for the CDR3: TGCAGCGTTGGAACAGGGGGGTCGAGCAATCAGCCCCAGCATTTT.

The chain uses TRBV10-1 and TRBJ2-7; TRBD2 matches at 11 bases. The V and J ends lost 10 bases and 4 bases, in that order; junction bases with no gene match: 15. Germline CDR1 is WNHNN and CDR2 is SYGVQD (reference sequence). The CDR3 loop spans 16 amino acids. The CDR3 sequence is CATTVKGLAGTYEQYF. DNA for the CDR3: TGCGCCACTACGGTCAAAGGACTAGCGGGCACTTACGAGCAGTACTTC.

In its sample, this clone was seen once. The rearrangement links TRBV9 to TRBJ2-5; a weak D match, TRBD2 (5 bases). Trimming pared 0 bases from V and 5 bases from J, leaving 11 bases between. Germline loops: CDR1 SGDLS, CDR2 YYNGEE. The CDR3 runs to 14 residues. In DNA form, the CDR3 reads TGTGCCAGCAGCGTAGAATGGCGGAGGGAGACCCAGTACTTC. Encoded protein: CASSVEWRRETQYF.

The chain couples TRBV18 to TRBJ1-5, with D tentatively TRBD1 (5 bases). The CDR3 is made up of 15 amino acids. Between the trimmed V and J ends, which lost 1 base and 3 bases, there was a span of 10 bases. CDR1 is KGHSH, CDR2 LQKENI, per germline. As DNA, the CDR3 is TGTGCCAGCTCACCACAGGGGCCCGACAATCAGCCCCAGCATTTT. This gives the protein CASSPQGPDNQPQHF.

This CDR3 reads CASSVYRGSGANVLTF. CDR3 nucleotides: TGTGCCAGCAGCGTATACAGGGGTTCTGGGGCCAACGTCCTGACTTTC. The chain combines TRBV7-2 with TRBJ2-6, with TRBD1 identical over 7 bases. Trimming cost V 5 bases and J 1 base; bases outside gene matches: 5. Looked up from germline, CDR1 is SGHTA and CDR2 is FQGNSA. The CDR3 length is 16 residues.

The chain has TRBV18 and TRBJ1-5; no clear D. The CDR3 totals 13 residues. Germline CDR1 is KGHSH and CDR2 is LQKENI. V was clipped by 3 bases and J by 2 bases, with 5 bases between them. In nucleotides, the CDR3 is TGTGCCAGCTCACCCCAGGGCAATCAGCCCCAGCATTTT. This sequence encodes CASSPQGNQPQHF.

The sample holds one count of this clone. V gene TRBV7-3 combines with J gene TRBJ2-7, with 7 bases aligning to TRBD2. CDR1 is SGHTA and CDR2 is FQGTGA in the germline V gene. V lost 5 bases and J lost 5; bases outside the gene matches: 12. The CDR3 spans 15 residues. This CDR3 reads CASSTLEGGLHEQYF. DNA of the CDR3: TGTGCCAGCAGCACCCTTGAGGGAGGGCTCCACGAGCAGTACTTC.

The chain combines TRBV28 with TRBJ2-4; D unclear. CDR3 size: 12 residues. Trimming left V 8 bases short and J 0 bases short, with 5 bases between. Germline V CDR1 and CDR2: MDHEN, SYDVKM. The CDR3 DNA sequence: TGTGCCAGCCCCCTAGCCAAAAACATTCAGTACTTC. This sequence encodes CASPLAKNIQYF.

The rearrangement uses TRBV4-2 and TRBJ2-1; 9 bases align to TRBD1. Germline lookup yields CDR1 LGHNA and CDR2 YNFKEQ. Losses at the gene ends were 6 bases for V and 9 bases for J; bases not matched to a gene: 9. The CDR3 consists of 14 residues. CDR3 sequence (DNA): TGTGCCAGCAGGACGGGACAGGGAATCGGTGAGCAGTTCTTC. It codes for CASRTGQGIGEQFF.

This rearrangement joins TRBV2 to TRBJ1-5, with D unclear. The CDR3 runs 15 residues. Deletions cut 7 bases from V and 3 bases from J, with 16 bases between. Germline CDR1 is SNHLY and CDR2 is FYNNEI. Here the CDR3 DNA reads TGTGCCAGCACACCAGGAACCTCCCCCAATCAGCCCCAGCATTTT. Protein: CASTPGTSPNQPQHF.

This clone has just one count. The CDR3 loop reads CASSIESYGEQFF. The CDR3, as DNA: TGTGCCAGTAGTATAGAGAGTTATGGTGAGCAGTTCTTC. The V and J genes are TRBV19 and TRBJ2-1; D remains ambiguous. This CDR3 region has 13 residues. The germline V and J ends were trimmed by 0 bases and 9 bases, with 9 bases remaining between them. CDR1 is LNHDA, CDR2 SQIVND, per germline (reference sequence).

Only one count was recorded for this clone. This chain links TRBV7-6 with TRBJ2-3; 8 bases align to TRBD2. Looked up from germline, CDR1 is SGHVS and CDR2 is FNYEAQ. The CDR3 runs 15 residues. Germline trimming cut 4 bases from V and 1 base from J; bases unmatched to any gene: 4. CDR3 DNA: TGTGCCAGCAGCTCGCTAGCGGGTGGCACAGATACGCAGTATTTT. This encodes CASSSLAGGTDTQYF.